Listed below are T cell receptor beta chains from one sample, sequenced in a study of T cells in Graves' hyperthyroidism and ophthalmopathy. MiXCR was run by TCRdb on the multiplex PCR reads, yielding one entry per CDR3 protein. The repertoire has around 600,000 distinct CDR3 sequences, approximately 15% of them found once; the top ten carry approximately 6.4%. Material: blood. These receptor sequences come from a young woman with Graves' ophthalmopathy. The CDR3 runs from the conserved cysteine through the conserved F or W. The D gene is left open where the match is weak. A row's size may be missing; if present it is once, few, many or a size class.

j_call d_call clone_size v_call cdr3_aa cdr3_nt
TRBJ1-4 . many TRBV20-1 CGTKTFSNEKLFF TGCGGTACTAAGACCTTTTCTAATGAAAAACTGTTTTTT
TRBJ1-5 TRBD1 many TRBV28 CASINSRYRGQPQHF TGTGCCAGCATTAATTCTAGGTACAGGGGGCAGCCCCAGCATTTT
TRBJ2-5 . once TRBV20-1 CSAGLRGRETQYF TGCAGTGCTGGACTCAGGGGCAGGGAGACCCAGTACTTC
TRBJ2-1 . many TRBV11-1 CASSLAGLPSNEQFF TGTGCCAGCAGCTTAGCGGGCCTACCTTCAAATGAGCAGTTCTTC
TRBJ2-3 TRBD1 many TRBV28 CASSLDRGYSDTQYF TGTGCCAGCAGTTTAGACAGGGGTTACTCAGATACGCAGTATTTT
TRBJ2-7 . many TRBV5-1 CASRWSGNYEQYF TGCGCCAGCCGCTGGTCTGGGAACTACGAGCAGTACTTC
TRBJ2-7 . . TRBV20-1 CSANAGNYEQYF TGCAGTGCTAATGCGGGAAACTACGAGCAGTACTTC
TRBJ2-7 . many TRBV2 CASSDWGAYEQYF TGTGCCAGCAGTGATTGGGGGGCCTACGAGCAGTACTTC
TRBJ2-1 . many TRBV27 CASSYRLTYNEQFF TGTGCCAGCAGTTACAGGCTGACCTACAATGAGCAGTTCTTC
TRBJ1-1 . many TRBV20-1 CSARAPRNTEAFF TGCAGTGCTAGAGCCCCCAGGAACACTGAAGCTTTCTTT
TRBJ2-2 . many TRBV4-1 CASSQDKEGHTGELFF TGCGCCAGCAGCCAAGATAAGGAGGGGCACACCGGGGAGCTGTTTTTT
TRBJ2-2 . . TRBV7-6 CASSPTYGELFF TGTGCCAGCAGCCCCACTTATGGGGAGCTGTTTTTT
TRBJ1-2 . many TRBV5-1 CASSLVRGGRSYGYTF TGCGCCAGCAGCTTGGTACGTGGGGGGCGCAGCTATGGCTACACCTTC
TRBJ1-1 . . TRBV29-1 CSVVGRDGNTETFF TGCAGCGTTGTTGGTCGGGATGGTAACACTGAAACTTTCTTT
TRBJ1-2 . many TRBV27 CASSPIQSAVHGYTF TGTGCCAGCAGTCCCATTCAATCGGCAGTTCATGGCTACACCTTC
TRBJ2-2 TRBD2 . TRBV6-1 CASSLKLAGLLGELFF TGTGCCAGCAGTCTCAAACTAGCGGGACTCCTTGGGGAGCTGTTTTTT
TRBJ1-2 TRBD1 . TRBV28 CASSLLPDRGHGYTF TGTGCCAGCAGTTTATTGCCGGACAGGGGGCATGGCTACACCTTC
TRBJ2-7 . . TRBV20-1 CSAVDRVNSYEQYF TGCAGTGCCGTGGACAGAGTGAATTCCTACGAGCAGTACTTC
TRBJ2-5 . many TRBV30 CAWTTTLSASQYF TGTGCCTGGACCACAACTTTATCGGCTAGCCAGTACTTC
TRBJ2-1 TRBD1 many TRBV29-1 CSVEAPGQGSYNEQFF TGCAGCGTTGAAGCCCCGGGACAGGGTTCCTACAATGAGCAGTTCTTC
TRBJ2-5 . many TRBV28 CASSVDSVLLEETQYF TGTGCCAGCAGCGTTGACAGTGTTTTACTCGAGGAGACCCAGTACTTC
TRBJ2-7 TRBD2 many TRBV27 CASSLMTGGYEQYF TGTGCCAGCAGTTTAATGACGGGAGGGTACGAGCAGTACTTC
TRBJ2-5 . . TRBV6-2/TRBV6-3 CASRKKETQYF TGTGCCAGCCGGAAGAAAGAGACCCAGTACTTC
TRBJ1-1 . many TRBV6-1 CASTTDLWGTEAFF TGTGCCAGCACCACTGACTTATGGGGGACTGAAGCTTTCTTT
TRBJ1-1 . many TRBV12-3/TRBV12-4 CASSYFGGGTEAFF TGTGCCAGCAGTTACTTTGGGGGAGGCACTGAAGCTTTCTTT
TRBJ2-5 . few TRBV20-1 CSARELETQYF TGCAGTGCTAGGGAGCTGGAGACCCAGTACTTC
TRBJ1-5 TRBD1 . TRBV4-1 CASSQGTGAPYSNQPQHF TGCGCCAGCAGCCAAGGGACAGGGGCTCCCTATAGCAATCAGCCCCAGCATTTT
TRBJ2-5 . few TRBV18 CASSPEEETQYF TGTGCCAGCTCACCAGAGGAAGAGACCCAGTACTTC
TRBJ1-2 TRBD1 many TRBV12-3/TRBV12-4 CASSPPPGQDNYGYTF TGTGCCAGCAGTCCTCCCCCGGGACAGGATAACTATGGCTACACCTTC
TRBJ2-7 . few TRBV19 CASSIVEGPGEQYF TGTGCCAGTAGTATAGTCGAAGGCCCCGGCGAGCAGTACTTC
TRBJ2-1 . many TRBV11-3 CASSNRHLYNEQFF TGTGCCAGCAGCAACCGACACCTGTACAATGAGCAGTTCTTC
TRBJ2-1 TRBD2 many TRBV6-5 CASSYSLAAGYNEQFF TGTGCCAGCAGTTACTCACTAGCGGCGGGCTACAATGAGCAGTTCTTC
TRBJ2-7 . many TRBV7-2 CASSLSASPGYEQYF TGTGCCAGCAGCTTATCAGCCTCCCCCGGATACGAGCAGTACTTC
TRBJ2-5 . . TRBV11-3 CASSYPPGSGETQYF TGTGCCAGCAGTTACCCCCCGGGGTCTGGGGAGACCCAGTACTTC
TRBJ2-1 TRBD2 many TRBV6-1 CASSEDVGGIYNEQFF TGTGCCAGCAGTGAAGATGTGGGAGGGATTTACAATGAGCAGTTCTTC
TRBJ2-4 . many TRBV5-5 CASREVGAKNIQYF TGTGCCAGCAGGGAGGTGGGGGCCAAAAACATTCAGTACTTC
TRBJ2-1 TRBD2 many TRBV27 CASSQTSGRNNEQFF TGTGCCAGCAGTCAGACTAGCGGGAGAAACAATGAGCAGTTCTTC